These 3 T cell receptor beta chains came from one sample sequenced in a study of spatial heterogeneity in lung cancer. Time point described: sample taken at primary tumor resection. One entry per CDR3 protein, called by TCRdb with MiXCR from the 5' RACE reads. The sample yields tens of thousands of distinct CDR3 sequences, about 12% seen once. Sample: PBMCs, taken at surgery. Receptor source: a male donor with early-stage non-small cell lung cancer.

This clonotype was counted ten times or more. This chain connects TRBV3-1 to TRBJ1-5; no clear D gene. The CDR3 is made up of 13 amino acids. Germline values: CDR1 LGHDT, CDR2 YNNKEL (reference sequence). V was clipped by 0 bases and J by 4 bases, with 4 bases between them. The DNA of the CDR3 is TGTGCCAGCAGCCAAGATCTGAATCAGCCCCAGCATTTT. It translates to CASSQDLNQPQHF. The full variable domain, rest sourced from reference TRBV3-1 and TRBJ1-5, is DTAVSQTPKYLVTQMGNDKSIKCEQNLGHDTMYWYKQDSKKFLKIMFSYNNKELIINETVPNRFSPKSPDKAHLNLHINSLELGDSAVYFCASSQDLNQPQHFGDGTRLSIL.

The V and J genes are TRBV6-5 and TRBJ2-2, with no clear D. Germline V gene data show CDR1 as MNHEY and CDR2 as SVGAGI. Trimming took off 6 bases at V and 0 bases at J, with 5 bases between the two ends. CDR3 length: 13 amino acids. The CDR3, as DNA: TGTGCCAGCAGGTACACGAACACCGGGGAGCTGTTTTTT. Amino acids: CASRYTNTGELFF.

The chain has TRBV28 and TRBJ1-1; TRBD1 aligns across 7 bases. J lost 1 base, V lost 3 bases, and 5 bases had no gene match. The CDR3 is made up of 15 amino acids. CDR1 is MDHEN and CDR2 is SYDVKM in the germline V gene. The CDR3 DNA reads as TGTGCCAGCAGTTTCGGTGGGACAGAGAACACTGAAGCTTTCTTT. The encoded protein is CASSFGGTENTEAFF.